This T cell receptor beta chain was sequenced for a study of cytomegalovirus exposure and HLA in healthy donors. There are 10 residues in the CDR3. The V and J ends lost 6 bases and 7 bases respectively, with 7 bases between them. Germline values: CDR1 DFQATT, CDR2 SNEGSKA (reference sequence). A word on this clone: Its specificity is unknown.

The PCR had 60 Vbeta and 13 Jbeta primers. Profiling relied on immunoSEQ multiplex PCR, and the TCRdb table lists in-frame clones only, not all of them. Of over 150,000 clones listed, roughly 77% are singletons. Findings and limits, study-wide: An ancestry cluster, one associated with Asian ancestry, reportedly showed fewer N-insertions than the 666-donor mean in a later analysis. In a later analysis, at a false discovery rate of 0.05, about 16,000 TCR beta sequences matched HLA alleles.

This clonotype was sampled from a woman aged 30 to 39 in good health and CMV-seropositive. The sample taken for sequencing was PBMCs. This chain joins TRBV20-1 and TRBJ2-1, with D unresolved. CDR3 amino acids: CSASWNEQFF. In nucleotides, the CDR3 is TGCAGTGCGAGTTGGAATGAGCAGTTCTTC.